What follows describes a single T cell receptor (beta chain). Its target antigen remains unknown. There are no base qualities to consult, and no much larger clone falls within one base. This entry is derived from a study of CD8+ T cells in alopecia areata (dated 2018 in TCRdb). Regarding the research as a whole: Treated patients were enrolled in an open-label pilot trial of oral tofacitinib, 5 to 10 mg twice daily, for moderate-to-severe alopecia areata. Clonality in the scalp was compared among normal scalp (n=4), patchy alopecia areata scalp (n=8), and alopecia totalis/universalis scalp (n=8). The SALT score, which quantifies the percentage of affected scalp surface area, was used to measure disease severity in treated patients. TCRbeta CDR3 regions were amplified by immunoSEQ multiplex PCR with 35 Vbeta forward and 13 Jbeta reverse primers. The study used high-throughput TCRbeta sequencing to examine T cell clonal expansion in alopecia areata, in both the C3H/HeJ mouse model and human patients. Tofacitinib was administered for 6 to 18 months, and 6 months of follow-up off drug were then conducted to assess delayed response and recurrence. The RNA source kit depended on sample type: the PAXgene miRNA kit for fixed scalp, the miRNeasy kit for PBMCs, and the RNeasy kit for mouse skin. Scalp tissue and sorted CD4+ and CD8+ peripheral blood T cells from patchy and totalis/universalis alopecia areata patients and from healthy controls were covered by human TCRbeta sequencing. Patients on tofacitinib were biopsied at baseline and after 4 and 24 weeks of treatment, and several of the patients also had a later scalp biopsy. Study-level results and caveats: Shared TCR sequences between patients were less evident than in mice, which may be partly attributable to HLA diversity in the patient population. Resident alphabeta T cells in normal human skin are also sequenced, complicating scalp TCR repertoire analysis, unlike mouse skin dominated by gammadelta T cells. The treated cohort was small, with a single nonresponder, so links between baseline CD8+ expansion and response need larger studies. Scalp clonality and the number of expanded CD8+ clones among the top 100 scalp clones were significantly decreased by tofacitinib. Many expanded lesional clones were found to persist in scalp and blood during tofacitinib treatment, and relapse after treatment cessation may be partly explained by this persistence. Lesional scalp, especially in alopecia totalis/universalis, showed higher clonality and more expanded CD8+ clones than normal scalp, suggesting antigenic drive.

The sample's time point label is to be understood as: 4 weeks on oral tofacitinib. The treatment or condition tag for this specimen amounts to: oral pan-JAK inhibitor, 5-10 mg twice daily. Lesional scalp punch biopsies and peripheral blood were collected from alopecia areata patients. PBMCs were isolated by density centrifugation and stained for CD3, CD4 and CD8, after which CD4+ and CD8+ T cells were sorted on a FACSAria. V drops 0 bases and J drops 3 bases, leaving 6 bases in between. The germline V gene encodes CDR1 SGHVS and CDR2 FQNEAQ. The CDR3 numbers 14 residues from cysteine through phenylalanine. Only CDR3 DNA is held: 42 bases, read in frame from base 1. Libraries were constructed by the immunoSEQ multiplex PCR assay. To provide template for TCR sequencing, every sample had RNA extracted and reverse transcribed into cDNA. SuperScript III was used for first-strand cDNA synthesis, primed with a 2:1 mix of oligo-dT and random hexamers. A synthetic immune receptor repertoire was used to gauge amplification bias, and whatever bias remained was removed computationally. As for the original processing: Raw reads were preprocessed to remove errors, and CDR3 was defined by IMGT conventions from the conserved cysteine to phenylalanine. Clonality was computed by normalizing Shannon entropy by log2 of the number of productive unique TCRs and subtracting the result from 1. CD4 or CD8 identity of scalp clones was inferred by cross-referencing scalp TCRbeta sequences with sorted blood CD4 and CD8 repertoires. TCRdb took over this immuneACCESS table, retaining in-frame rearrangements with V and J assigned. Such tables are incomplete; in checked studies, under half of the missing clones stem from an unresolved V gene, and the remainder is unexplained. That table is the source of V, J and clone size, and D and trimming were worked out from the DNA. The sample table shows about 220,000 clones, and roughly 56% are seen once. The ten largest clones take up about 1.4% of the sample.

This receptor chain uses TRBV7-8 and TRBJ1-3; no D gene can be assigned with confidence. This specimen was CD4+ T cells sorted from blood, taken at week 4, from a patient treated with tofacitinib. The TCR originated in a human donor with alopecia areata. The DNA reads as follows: TGTGCCAGCAGCTTAGCAGGGAGTGGAAACACCATATATTTT. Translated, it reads CASSLAGSGNTIYF.